This TCR beta chain was recovered during a study of blood T cells in healthy people across ages. Together with a sample-barcoded 5' primer, a J-beta primer mix was included in a second PCR lasting about 7 to 11 cycles. Each CDR3 protein is one row after TCRdb ran MiXCR on the 5' RACE reads. The sample carries some 850,000 distinct CDR3 sequences, roughly 24% recorded once. Study-level results: Compared with aged donors, long-lived donors showed fewer expanded clones, suggesting selection.

Germline V gene data show CDR1 as SEHNR and CDR2 as FQNEAQ (reference sequence). The ends were cut back, 2 bases at V and 4 bases at J, with 11 bases in the middle. The CDR3 loop spans 15 amino acids. As for this clonotype: The antigen is unknown.

These records were also assigned to another study, of T cells of mothers and their children. From that second work: Over 8.5 million TCR beta CDR3 reads were obtained from each mother, and roughly 3 million from each child. Inherited differences only slightly affect thymic shaping of TCR recombination output.

The receptor's source is a boy younger than 18 in good health. Sequenced sample: blood. The chain uses TRBV7-9 and TRBJ2-2, with TRBD2 as a possible D gene (6 bases). The CDR3 nucleotides are TGTGCCAGCAGCTTACGCGGGGCGACCACCGGGGAGCTGTTTTTT. This translates into CASSLRGATTGELFF.